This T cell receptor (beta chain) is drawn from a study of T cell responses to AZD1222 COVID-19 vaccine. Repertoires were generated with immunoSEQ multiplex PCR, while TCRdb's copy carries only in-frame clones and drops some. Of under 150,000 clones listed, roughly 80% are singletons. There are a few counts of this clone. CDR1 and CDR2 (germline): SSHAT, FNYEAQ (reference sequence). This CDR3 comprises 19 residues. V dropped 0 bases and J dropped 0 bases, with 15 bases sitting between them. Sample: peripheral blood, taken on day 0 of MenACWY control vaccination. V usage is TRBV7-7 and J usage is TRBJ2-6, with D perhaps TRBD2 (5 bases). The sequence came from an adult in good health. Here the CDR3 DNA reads TGTGCCAGCAGCTTAGCGTATCTGGGCCGGGACTCTGGGGCCAACGTCCTGACTTTC. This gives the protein CASSLAYLGRDSGANVLTF.